Here is one T cell receptor (beta chain) with its context. Libraries were prepared by immunoSEQ multiplex PCR; TCRdb keeps only in-frame clonotypes and omits some of them. The table has some 90,000 clones, roughly nine tenths seen once; the top ten hold about 0.92%. The data stem from a study of control samples from healthy donors and cancer patients. The length of the CDR3 is 14 residues. V was shortened by 6 bases and J by 0 bases, with 12 bases between the two germline ends. Germline lookup yields CDR1 SGHKS and CDR2 YYEKEE (reference sequence). The rearrangement links TRBV5-5 to TRBJ1-1, with D possibly TRBD1 on 5 matching bases. The sample consisted of blood. The receptor's source is a woman in her twenties or thirties in good health. Here the CDR3 reads CASKAGYMNTEAFF. CDR3 bases: TGTGCCAGCAAGGCAGGGTATATGAACACTGAAGCTTTCTTT.